This T cell receptor beta chain derives from a study of T cells in Graves' hyperthyroidism and ophthalmopathy. Overall study: Before treatment of any kind, peripheral blood was taken at initial diagnosis.

The CDR3 sequence is 15 residues long. Per germline, CDR1 LGHDT and CDR2 YNNKEL (reference sequence). V lost 2 bases, J lost 1 base, and 11 bases lay in between. This clonotype has ten or more counts. RNA transcripts provided the source from which TCR beta CDR3 regions were amplified. Using the HTBI primer set, a first-round RT-PCR was run on the TCR CDR3. Using its own MiXCR run on the multiplex PCR reads, TCRdb lists one record per CDR3 protein. The sample lists about 350,000 distinct CDR3 sequences, 15% to 20% occurring once. Enrolled ophthalmopathy patients presented with a Clinical Activity Score of at least 3, a NOSPECS grade of at least 4, and disease duration under 3 months. Diagnoses used clinical symptoms, serum thyroxine and TRAb, thyroid ultrasound and orbital computed tomography.

The TCR originated in a middle-aged woman with Graves' ophthalmopathy. Sequencing input: blood. V gene TRBV3-1 combines with J gene TRBJ2-5; no reliable D call. CDR3 coding DNA: TGTGCCAGCAGCCAACTAAACCTCCTCCAAGAGACCCAGTACTTC. Protein product: CASSQLNLLQETQYF.